Sequencing of this TCR beta chain was carried out in a study of OX40 agonist ivuxolimab in advanced cancers. Only in-frame clones appear in the TCRdb table, and some are missing; sequencing was by immunoSEQ multiplex PCR. The sample yields 81,000 or so clones, under 95% seen once. This CDR3 contains 13 residues. The ends were cut back, 7 bases at V and 4 bases at J, with 11 bases in the middle. Germline CDR1 is MNHEY and CDR2 is SMNVEV (reference sequence). The material sequenced was CD4+ or CD8+ T cells sorted from blood, taken in a trial of the OX40 agonist ivuxolimab. This TCR derives from an adult with an advanced solid tumor such as melanoma, head and neck, liver or kidney cancer. The genes are TRBV27 and TRBJ1-5; no clear D gene. The chain's CDR3 is CASKGGGNQPQHF. Written as DNA, the CDR3 is TGTGCCAGCAAAGGTGGCGGAAATCAGCCCCAGCATTTT.